Below, 24 T cell receptor beta chains from the same sample are listed, as sequenced in a study of blood T cells in healthy people across ages (dated by TCRdb to the mid-2010s). Libraries were made using 5' RACE. Reads for this sample came from an Illumina HiSeq 2500. A second roughly 6 to 12 cycle PCR used a sample-barcoded 5' primer and a J-beta primer mix. In TCRdb, the public reads were trimmed at Q25 with fastp and aligned with MiXCR, with productive beta chains retained. When rows share a CDR3 protein, they turn into one entry using the most common DNA and genes. This sample has some 690,000 distinct CDR3 sequences in its table, and about 20% of those were observed once. The ten largest clones represent under 25% of the sample. Material: blood. The receptor source for this set is a man aged 70-80 years in good health.

The chain couples TRBV10-3 to TRBJ2-5; 7 nucleotides align to TRBD1. This CDR3 has 15 amino acids. V lost 6 bases and J lost 0; bases outside the gene matches: 7. Germline CDR1 and CDR2: ENHRY and SYGVKD. The DNA of the CDR3 is TGTGCCATCAGACCGGGACAGTCTCACCAAGAGACCCAGTACTTC. Translation: CAIRPGQSHQETQYF.

This clonotype was counted only a few times. The chain employs TRBV20-1 and TRBJ2-1, with 12 bases fitting TRBD2. The junction had 7 bases not matched to a gene; V was cut back by 3 bases and J by 4 bases. CDR1 is DFQATT, CDR2 SNEGSKA, per germline (reference sequence). This CDR3 is 16 amino acids long. The CDR3 region is CSASGQGLAGYNEQFF. CDR3 DNA: TGCAGTGCTAGTGGACAAGGACTAGCGGGATACAATGAGCAGTTCTTC.

In this sample, this clonotype turned up a few times. The V gene is TRBV28, the J gene TRBJ2-5; D gene unclear. The DNA end lines up better with TRBJ2-7; the J call may be wrong. Germline values: CDR1 MDHEN, CDR2 SYDVKM. The CDR3 has 13 residues. The CDR3 protein is CASSFSGDYEQYV. The CDR3 nucleotides read TGTGCCAGCAGTTTTAGTGGTGACTACGAGCAGTACGTC.

This clonotype was found a few times. The CDR3 loop reads CSVVRSYEQYV. CDR3 DNA: TGCAGCGTTGTTAGATCCTACGAGCAGTACGTC. The chain uses TRBV29-1 and TRBJ2-7; D remains ambiguous. Germline lookup yields CDR1 SQVTM and CDR2 ANQGSEA. Trimming left V 4 bases short and J 1 base short, with 5 bases between. This CDR3 has 11 amino acids.

This clonotype was recorded at least ten times. The chain links TRBV20-1 to TRBJ1-2; unclear D gene. V lost 0 bases to trimming and J lost 7 bases, with 12 bases between them. Germline CDR1 is DFQATT and CDR2 is SNEGSKA (reference sequence). This CDR3 comprises 13 residues. The chain's CDR3 is CSARELRGGGYTF. For the CDR3, the DNA is TGCAGTGCTAGAGAACTTCGGGGTGGTGGCTACACCTTC.

The rearrangement uses TRBV6-6 and TRBJ1-1; no clear D. Trimming took off 2 bases at V and 1 base at J, with 8 bases between the two ends. The length of the CDR3 is 14 residues. Per the germline V gene, CDR1 is MNHNY and CDR2 is SVGAGI (reference sequence). The DNA for the CDR3 is TGTGCCAGCAGTTACCTCTGGCAGAACACTGAAGCTTTCTTT. It is translated as CASSYLWQNTEAFF.

The rearrangement links TRBV18 to TRBJ2-7, with D maybe TRBD1 (6 bases). V was shortened by 6 bases and J by 3 bases, with 18 bases between the two germline ends. The CDR3 loop spans 15 amino acids. Germline V gives CDR1 KGHSH, CDR2 LQKENI. The CDR3 loop reads CASSQETGSGYEQYF. CDR3 nucleotide sequence: TGTGCCAGCTCGCAAGAAACAGGGTCAGGCTACGAGCAGTACTTC.

This chain connects TRBV5-5 to TRBJ2-3; 8 bases align to TRBD1. The length of the CDR3 is 15 residues. Germline V gene lookup returns CDR1 SGHKS and CDR2 YYEKEE (reference sequence). The J segment lost 3 bases and the V segment lost 7 bases, leaving 10 bases of the junction unmatched. The CDR3 loop is CASFLTTGGTDTQYF. The CDR3 nucleotides are TGTGCCAGCTTTCTTACCACAGGGGGAACAGATACGCAGTATTTT.

This clonotype has just a few counts. The genes are TRBV20-1 and TRBJ1-1, with 9 bases aligning to TRBD1. CDR3 length: 14 amino acids. Germline assignment: CDR1 DFQATT and CDR2 SNEGSKA (reference sequence). V lost 6 bases, J lost 4 bases, and 9 bases stayed unmatched. DNA of the CDR3: TGCAGTGCGAAAACCGGGACAGGGTCCACTGAAGCTTTCTTT. Amino acid sequence: CSAKTGTGSTEAFF.

In its sample, this clonotype was seen a few times. The chain combines TRBV14 with TRBJ2-3; TRBD2 agrees at 10 bases. This CDR3 region has 15 residues. Germline V gene sequence: CDR1 SGHDN, CDR2 FVKESK. J lost 3 bases, V lost 4 bases, and 4 bases had no gene match. DNA of the CDR3: TGTGCCAGCAGCCGGCCGGGACTAGCGACAGATACGCAGTATTTT. It translates to CASSRPGLATDTQYF.

The V and J genes are TRBV30 and TRBJ2-3, with 12 bases fitting TRBD2. CDR3 length: 16 residues. Germline CDR1 reads GTSNPN; CDR2 reads SVGIG (reference sequence). V shed 1 base and J 0 bases; nucleotides not matched to a gene: 2. DNA of the CDR3: TGTGCCTGGAGTGCCCTAGCGGGAGGGAGCACAGATACGCAGTATTTT. Translated: CAWSALAGGSTDTQYF.

This clonotype was observed a few times. The V gene is TRBV5-1, the J gene TRBJ1-1; D is unclear. Germline V CDR1 and CDR2: SGHRS, YFSETQ. This CDR3 has 14 residues. V was trimmed by 0 bases and J by 1 base, leaving 7 bases between them. The CDR3, as DNA: TGCGCCAGCAGCTTGGATGCCAGGAACACTGAAGCTTTCTTT. Protein: CASSLDARNTEAFF.

The J gene is TRBJ2-5, the V gene TRBV7-2, with D possibly TRBD2 on 5 matching bases. The CDR3 consists of 16 residues. Trimming removed 0 bases from V and 1 base from J, with 12 bases in between. CDR1 is SGHTA, CDR2 FQGNSA, per germline. CDR3 amino acids: CASSLAGFGLQETQYF. CDR3 sequence (DNA): TGTGCCAGCAGCTTAGCGGGATTTGGACTCCAAGAGACCCAGTACTTC.

The CDR3 DNA sequence: TGTGCCAGCAGCCAAAGGTGGAGCAATCAGCCCCAGCATTTT. Encoded protein: CASSQRWSNQPQHF. The V call is TRBV4-2, the J call TRBJ1-5; D unresolved. The germline gives CDR1 LGHNA, CDR2 YNFKEQ. This CDR3 is built from 14 residues. The V end was cut by 2 bases, the J end by 1 base, with 6 bases between.

This rearrangement joins TRBV20-1 to TRBJ2-3; TRBD2 matches 8 bases. The CDR3 consists of 13 residues. V trimming: 3 bases; J trimming: 2 bases; junction bases outside the gene matches: 1. The germline V gene has CDR1 DFQATT and CDR2 SNEGSKA (reference sequence). DNA of the CDR3: TGCAGTGCTAGCGGGGGGGACACAGATACGCAGTATTTT. This sequence encodes CSASGGDTDTQYF.

V and J are TRBV29-1 and TRBJ2-1; 11 bases align to TRBD1. V lost 8 bases and J lost 2; bases outside the gene matches: 2. The CDR3 has 13 residues. Per the germline V gene, CDR1 is SQVTM and CDR2 is ANQGSEA. The CDR3, as DNA: TGCAGCTCGGGACAGGGGGCCTACAATGAGCAGTTCTTC. Its translation: CSSGQGAYNEQFF.

J is TRBJ2-5 and V is TRBV2; D gene uncertain. The DNA end favors TRBJ2-7, so the J call may be wrong. From germline, CDR1 is SNHLY and CDR2 FYNNEI. The CDR3 is 12 amino acids. In DNA form, the CDR3 reads TGTGCCAGCAGTGGACGGAAGTACGAGCAGTACTTC. Protein sequence: CASSGRKYEQYF.

The chain is built from TRBV4-1 and TRBJ1-2; 8 positions agree with TRBD1. V shed 6 bases, J shed 4 bases, and the junction held 10 bases outside the gene matches. The CDR3 is 15 residues long. Looked up from germline, CDR1 is MGHRA and CDR2 is YSYEKL. The CDR3 bases are TGCGCCAGCAGTCAACCCACGGACAGGGCCTATGGCTACACCTTC. Encoded protein: CASSQPTDRAYGYTF.

V usage is TRBV20-1 and J usage is TRBJ2-1, with D possibly being TRBD2 (6 bases). Germline V CDR1 and CDR2: DFQATT, SNEGSKA (reference sequence). CDR3 length: 16 residues. V dropped 0 bases and J dropped 2 bases, with 14 bases sitting between them. The DNA for the CDR3 is TGCAGTGCTAGAGATTGGGGGGACTTCGCCTACAATGAGCAGTTCTTC. It yields the protein CSARDWGDFAYNEQFF.

This sequence joins TRBV5-1 and TRBJ2-7; D unclear. Trimming stripped 0 bases from V and 2 bases from J, with 12 bases between. CDR1 SGHRS and CDR2 YFSETQ come from the germline V gene. This CDR3 has 15 residues. This CDR3 is CASSLGWGNTYEQYF. DNA of the CDR3: TGCGCCAGCAGCTTGGGTTGGGGTAACACCTACGAGCAGTACTTC.

The chain uses TRBV5-1 and TRBJ2-3, with 12 bases matching TRBD2. Germline CDR1 is SGHRS and CDR2 is YFSETQ. V was pared by 0 bases and J by 3 bases, with 5 bases of the junction left unmatched. The CDR3 extends over 17 amino acids. The CDR3 DNA follows: TGCGCCAGCAGCTTGGATGCTAGCGGGGGGGCAACAGATACGCAGTATTTT. It translates to CASSLDASGGATDTQYF.

This clonotype was seen a few times. The V and J genes are TRBV3-1 and TRBJ1-2, with D hard to call. Germline V gene data show CDR1 as LGHDT and CDR2 as YNNKEL (reference sequence). The germline V and J ends were trimmed by 1 base and 2 bases, with 8 bases remaining between them. The CDR3 is 14 residues long. CDR3 sequence (DNA): TGTGCCAGCAGCCAAGGTCCGGGGAACTATGGCTACACCTTC. Residues: CASSQGPGNYGYTF.

This clonotype has a handful of counts. CDR3 protein: CASSLEADLNGYTF. The CDR3 region has the DNA TGCGCCAGCAGCTTGGAGGCAGATCTGAATGGCTACACCTTC. J is TRBJ1-2 and V is TRBV5-1, with D unresolved. Germline V lookup: CDR1 SGHRS, CDR2 YFSETQ. V gave up 0 bases and J gave up 6 bases, with 12 bases separating them. The CDR3 runs to 14 residues.

V is TRBV28 and J is TRBJ1-1, with D unresolved. Germline V gene data show CDR1 as MDHEN and CDR2 as SYDVKM. The CDR3 sequence is 11 residues long. V was shortened by 3 bases and J by 7 bases, with 6 bases between the two germline ends. This CDR3 is CASSLNREAFF. For the CDR3, the DNA is TGTGCCAGCAGTTTGAACCGTGAAGCTTTCTTT.